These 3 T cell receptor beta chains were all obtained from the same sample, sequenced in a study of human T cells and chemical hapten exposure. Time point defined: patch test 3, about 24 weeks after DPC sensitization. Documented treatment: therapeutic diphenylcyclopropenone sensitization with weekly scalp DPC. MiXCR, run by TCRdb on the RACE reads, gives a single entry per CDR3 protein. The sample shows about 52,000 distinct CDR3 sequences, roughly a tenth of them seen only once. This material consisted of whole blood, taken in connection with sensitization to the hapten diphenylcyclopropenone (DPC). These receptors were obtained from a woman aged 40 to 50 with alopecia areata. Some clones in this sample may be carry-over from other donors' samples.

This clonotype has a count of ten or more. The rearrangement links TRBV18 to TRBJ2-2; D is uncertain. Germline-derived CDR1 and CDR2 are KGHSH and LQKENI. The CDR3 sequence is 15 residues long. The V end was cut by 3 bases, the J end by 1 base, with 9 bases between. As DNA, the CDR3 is TGTGCCAGCTCACCGCCGAAGGGGAACACCGGGGAGCTGTTTTTT. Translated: CASSPPKGNTGELFF.

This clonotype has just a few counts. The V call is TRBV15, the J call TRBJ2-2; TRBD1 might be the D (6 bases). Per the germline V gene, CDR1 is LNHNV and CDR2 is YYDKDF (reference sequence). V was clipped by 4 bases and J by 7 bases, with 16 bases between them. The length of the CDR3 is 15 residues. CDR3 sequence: CATSITGTKNGELFF. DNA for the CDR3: TGTGCCACCAGCATTACCGGGACAAAAAACGGGGAGCTGTTTTTT.

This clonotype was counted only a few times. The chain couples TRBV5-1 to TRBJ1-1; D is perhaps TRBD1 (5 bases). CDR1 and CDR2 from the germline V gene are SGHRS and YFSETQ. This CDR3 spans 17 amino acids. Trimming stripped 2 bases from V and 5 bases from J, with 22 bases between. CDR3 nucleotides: TGCGCCAGCAGCTTAACCGCCGAGTTTTGGGGCAGGACTGAAGCTTTCTTT. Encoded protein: CASSLTAEFWGRTEAFF.